The clone carrying this TCR beta chain was seen a handful of times. Its antigen is not identified. This may stem from a read error, because a much larger clone lies one nucleotide away. Trimming pared 3 bases from V and 1 base from J, leaving 7 bases between. The germline CDR1 and CDR2 sequences are MNHEY and SMNVEV (reference sequence). This CDR3 spans 13 amino acids. This sample was taken from a study of CD8 T cells in ankylosing spondylitis. Notes on the study in general: Enrichment of disease-linked clones was reportedly significant in matched ankylosing spondylitis synovial fluid. Ankylosing spondylitis blood seemed to carry a telltale TCR beta motif made of fewer than 10 highly homologous variants.

TCRdb processed the 5' RACE reads anew with MiXCR; each CDR3 protein has one entry. This table has approximately 140,000 distinct CDR3 sequences, approximately 17% appearing once. The specimen sequenced was blood, either unsorted or a sorted T cell fraction (not recorded which). The chain links TRBV27 to TRBJ2-7; weak D call: TRBD1 (6 bases). The TCR was taken from a male donor with ankylosing spondylitis. The CDR3 nucleotides are TGTGCCAGCAGTTTTGGACAGTCCTACGAGCAGTACTTC. Its protein product is CASSFGQSYEQYF.